Sequencing of this T cell receptor (beta chain) was carried out in a study of tumour-infiltrating T cells in Burkitt lymphoma. Background on the study: The Burkitt lymphoma cohort spanned all epidemiological subtypes. Repertoire clonality predicted overall and progression-free survival.

Here immunoSEQ multiplex PCR was the method, and the copy in TCRdb shows in-frame clones only, minus some. The repertoire has 1,200 or so clones, approximately 17% of them found once; the top ten carry about half. Trimming cost V 7 bases and J 5 bases; bases outside gene matches: 8. Germline CDR1 and CDR2: SQVTM and ANQGSEA. The CDR3 is made up of 14 amino acids. This sequence joins TRBV29-1 and TRBJ2-1; 10 nucleotides agree with TRBD2. The clonotype comes from a human donor with Burkitt lymphoma. Material for sequencing was tumor tissue. The CDR3 nucleotides read TGCAGCGCAATAGGACTAGCGGTGAACAATGAGCAGTTCTTC. This encodes CSAIGLAVNNEQFF.